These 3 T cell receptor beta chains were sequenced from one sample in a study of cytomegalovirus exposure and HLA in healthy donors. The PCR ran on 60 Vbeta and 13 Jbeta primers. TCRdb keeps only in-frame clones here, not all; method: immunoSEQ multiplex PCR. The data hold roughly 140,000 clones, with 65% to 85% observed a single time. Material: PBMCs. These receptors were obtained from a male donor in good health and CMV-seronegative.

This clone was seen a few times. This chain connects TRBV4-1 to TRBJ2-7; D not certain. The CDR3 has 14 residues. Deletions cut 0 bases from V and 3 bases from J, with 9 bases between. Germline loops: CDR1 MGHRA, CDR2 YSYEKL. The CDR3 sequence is CASSQEPGLYEQYF. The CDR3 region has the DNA TGCGCCAGCAGCCAAGAGCCGGGTCTCTACGAGCAGTACTTC.

CDR3 coding DNA: TGTGCCAGCAGCGCCCTATTCGCGGGACTGAACACCGGGGAGCTGTTTTTT. It encodes CASSALFAGLNTGELFF. The rearrangement uses TRBV9 and TRBJ2-2; a weak D match, TRBD2 (6 bases). The CDR3 spans 17 residues. Germline V CDR1 and CDR2: SGDLS, YYNGEE. The V end lost 3 bases, the J end lost 1 base, and 16 bases lay between the germline ends.

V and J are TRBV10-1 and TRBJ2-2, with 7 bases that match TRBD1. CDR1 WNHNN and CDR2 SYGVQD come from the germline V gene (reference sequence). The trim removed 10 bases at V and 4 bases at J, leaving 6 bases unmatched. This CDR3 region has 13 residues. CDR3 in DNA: TGCGCCACTCAAACAGGGGTCACCGGGGAGCTGTTTTTT. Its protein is CATQTGVTGELFF.